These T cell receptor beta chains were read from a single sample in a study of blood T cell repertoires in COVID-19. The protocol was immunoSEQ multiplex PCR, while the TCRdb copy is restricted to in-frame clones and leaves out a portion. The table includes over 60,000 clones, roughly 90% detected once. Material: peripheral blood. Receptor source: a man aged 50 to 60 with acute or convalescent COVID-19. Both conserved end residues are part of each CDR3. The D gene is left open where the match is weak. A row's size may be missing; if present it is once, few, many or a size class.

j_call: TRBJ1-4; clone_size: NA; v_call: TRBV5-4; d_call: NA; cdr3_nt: TGTGCCAGCAGCCCTCCTCCCTCCCCGGGGGGAACTAATGAAAAACTGTTTTTT; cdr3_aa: CASSPPPSPGGTNEKLFF
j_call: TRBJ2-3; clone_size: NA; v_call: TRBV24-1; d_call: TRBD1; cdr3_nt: TGTGCCACCAGTCCCGGGACAGGGTGGTATACAGATACGCAGTATTTT; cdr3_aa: CATSPGTGWYTDTQYF
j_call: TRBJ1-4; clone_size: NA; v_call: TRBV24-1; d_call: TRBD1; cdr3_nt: TGTGCCACCAGTGAGTGGACAGGGGGCAGGACTAATGAAAAACTGTTTTTT; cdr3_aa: CATSEWTGGRTNEKLFF
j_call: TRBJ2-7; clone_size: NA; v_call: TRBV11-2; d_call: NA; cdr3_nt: TGTGCCAGCAGCCCGCTCGACAGGACGAGGGGAGCCTCCTACGAGCAGTACTTC; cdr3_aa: CASSPLDRTRGASYEQYF
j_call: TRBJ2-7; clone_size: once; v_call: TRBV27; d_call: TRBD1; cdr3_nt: TGTGCCAGCAGTATACCGGGACAGGGACGCGAGCAGTACTTC; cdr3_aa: CASSIPGQGREQYF
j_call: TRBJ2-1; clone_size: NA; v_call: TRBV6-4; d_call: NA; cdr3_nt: TGTGCCAGCAGTGACAGGGGTGTTGGGGAGCAGTTCTTC; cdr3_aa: CASSDRGVGEQFF
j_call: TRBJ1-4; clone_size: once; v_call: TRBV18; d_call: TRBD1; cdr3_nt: TGTGCCAGCACCGCAGGGGGCACTAATGAAAAACTGTTTTTT; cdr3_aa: CASTAGGTNEKLFF
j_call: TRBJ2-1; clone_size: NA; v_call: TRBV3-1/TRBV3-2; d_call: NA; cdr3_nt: TGTGCCAGCAGCCAGAATAGGGGTAAGCAGTTCTTC; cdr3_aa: CASSQNRGKQFF
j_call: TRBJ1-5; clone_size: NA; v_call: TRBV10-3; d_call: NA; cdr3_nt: TGTGCCATCAGTGAGTCCCAAAACGGATTCCCGGGAGCCCAGCATTTT; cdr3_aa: CAISESQNGFPGAQHF
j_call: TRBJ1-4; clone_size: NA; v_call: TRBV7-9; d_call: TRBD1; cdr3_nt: TGTGCCAGCAGCTCCCCGCGGACAGGGAATGAAAAACTGTTTTTT; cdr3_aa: CASSSPRTGNEKLFF
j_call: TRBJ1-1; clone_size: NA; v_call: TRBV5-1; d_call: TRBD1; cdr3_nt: TGCGCCAGCAGCTCCTGGACAGGGGGCATCCTCAACACTGAAGCTTTCTTT; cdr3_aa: CASSSWTGGILNTEAFF
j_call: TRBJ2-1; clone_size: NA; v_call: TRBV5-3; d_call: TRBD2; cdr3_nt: TGTGCCAGAAGCTACAGATTTAGCGGGAGCCCTTACAATGAGCAGTTCTTC; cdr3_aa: CARSYRFSGSPYNEQFF
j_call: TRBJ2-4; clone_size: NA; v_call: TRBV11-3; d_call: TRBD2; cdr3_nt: TGTGCCAGCAGCCGTACAGCGGGAGTGGGCGACAAAAACATTCAGTACTTC; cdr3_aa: CASSRTAGVGDKNIQYF
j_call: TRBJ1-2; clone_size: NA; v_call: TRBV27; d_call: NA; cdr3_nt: TGTGCCAGCAGTTCAACCACGCGCTATGGCTACACCTTC; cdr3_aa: CASSSTTRYGYTF
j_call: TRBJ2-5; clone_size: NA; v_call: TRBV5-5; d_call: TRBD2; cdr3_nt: TGTGCCAGCAGCTTCCGAATTGCGGGAGTCGAGACCCAGTACTTC; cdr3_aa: CASSFRIAGVETQYF
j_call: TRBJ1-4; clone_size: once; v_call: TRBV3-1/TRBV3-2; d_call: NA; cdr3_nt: TGTGCCAGCAGCCAAGTATCCCCAGGGAATGAAAAACTGTTTTTT; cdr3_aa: CASSQVSPGNEKLFF
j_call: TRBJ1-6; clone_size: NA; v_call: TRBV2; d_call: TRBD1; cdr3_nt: TGTGCCAGCAGTCTGACGACAGGGTCTAATTCACCCCTCCACTTT; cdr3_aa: CASSLTTGSNSPLHF
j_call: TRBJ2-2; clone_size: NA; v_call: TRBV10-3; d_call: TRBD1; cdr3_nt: TGTGCCATCAGGGGACAGGCCCTCTCCTCGAACACCGGGGAGCTGTTTTTT; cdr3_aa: CAIRGQALSSNTGELFF
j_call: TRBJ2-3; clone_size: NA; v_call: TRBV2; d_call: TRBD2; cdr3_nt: TGTGCCAGCAGTTTACTAGCGGAGGATACGCAGTATTTT; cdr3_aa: CASSLLAEDTQYF
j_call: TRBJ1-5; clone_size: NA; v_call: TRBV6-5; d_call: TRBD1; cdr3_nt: TGTGCCAGCAGTCTTGACAGGGGTTATAATCAGCCCCAGCATTTT; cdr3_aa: CASSLDRGYNQPQHF
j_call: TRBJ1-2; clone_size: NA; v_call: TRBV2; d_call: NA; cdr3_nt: TGTGCCAGCAGTGATGGAGACAGCTATAACTATGGCTACACCTTC; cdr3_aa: CASSDGDSYNYGYTF
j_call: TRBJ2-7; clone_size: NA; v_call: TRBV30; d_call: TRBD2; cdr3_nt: TGTGCCCGATCCGGGACTAGCGGAAACTACGAGCAGTACTTC; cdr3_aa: CARSGTSGNYEQYF
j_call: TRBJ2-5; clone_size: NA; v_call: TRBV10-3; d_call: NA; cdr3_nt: TGTGCCATCAGTGGACTAGGAGAGACCCAGTACTTC; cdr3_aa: CAISGLGETQYF
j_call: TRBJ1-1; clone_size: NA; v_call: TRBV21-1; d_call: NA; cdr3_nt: TGTGCCAGCAGGGACAGGGGGACTGAAGCTTTCTTT; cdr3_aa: CASRDRGTEAFF
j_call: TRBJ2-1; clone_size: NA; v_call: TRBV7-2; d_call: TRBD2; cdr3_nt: TGTGCCAGCAGCTTAGGGGGCGGGAGGGCCGGCGATGAGCAGTTCTTC; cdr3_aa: CASSLGGGRAGDEQFF
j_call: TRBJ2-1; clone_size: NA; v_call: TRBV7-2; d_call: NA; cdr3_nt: TGTGCCAGCAGCACCGGGACACCTCCACAGACTGAGCAGTTCTTC; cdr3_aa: CASSTGTPPQTEQFF
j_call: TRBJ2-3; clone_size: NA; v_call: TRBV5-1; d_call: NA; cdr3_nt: TGCGCCAGCAGCTTGGGAGGCGTCACAGATACGCAGTATTTT; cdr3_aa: CASSLGGVTDTQYF
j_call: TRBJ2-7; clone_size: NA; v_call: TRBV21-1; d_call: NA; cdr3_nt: TGTGCCAGCAGCGAAGTGGCCGGGGGGTACTACGAGCAGTACTTC; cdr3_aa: CASSEVAGGYYEQYF
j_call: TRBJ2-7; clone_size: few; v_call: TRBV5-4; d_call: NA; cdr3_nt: TGTGCCAGCAGCTTGTTCGGGGGGCGCAGAGACGAGCAGTACTTC; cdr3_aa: CASSLFGGRRDEQYF
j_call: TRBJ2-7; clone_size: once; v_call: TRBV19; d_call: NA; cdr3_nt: TGTGCCAGTAGTAACCCTCGGACTTTGGAACCCTACGAGCAGTACTTC; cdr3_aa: CASSNPRTLEPYEQYF
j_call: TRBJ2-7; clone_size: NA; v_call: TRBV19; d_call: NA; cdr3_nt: TGTGCCAGTAGTATCGAGGACAAGAGCTCCTACGAGCAGTACTTC; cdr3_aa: CASSIEDKSSYEQYF
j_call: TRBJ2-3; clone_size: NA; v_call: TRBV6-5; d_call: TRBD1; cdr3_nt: TGTGCCAGCAGATCGGGACAGGGGGGAGATACGCAGTATTTT; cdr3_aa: CASRSGQGGDTQYF
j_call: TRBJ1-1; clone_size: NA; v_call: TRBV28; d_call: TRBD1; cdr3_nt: TGTGCCAGCAGTTTGGGAGGACAGGGGAACACTGAAGCTTTCTTT; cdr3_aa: CASSLGGQGNTEAFF
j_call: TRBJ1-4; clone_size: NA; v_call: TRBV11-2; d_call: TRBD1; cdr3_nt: TGTGCCAGCAGCTTAGAAGGGGGACAGCTAAGTGAAAAACTGTTTTTT; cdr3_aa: CASSLEGGQLSEKLFF
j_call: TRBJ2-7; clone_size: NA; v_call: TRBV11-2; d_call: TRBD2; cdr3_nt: TGTGCCAGCAGCTTAGATAGCGGGACTAGCGCGGCCTACGAGCAGTACTTC; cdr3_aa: CASSLDSGTSAAYEQYF
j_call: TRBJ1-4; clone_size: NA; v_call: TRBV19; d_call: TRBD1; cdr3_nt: TGTGCCAGTAGTAGGACAGGGCGGAATAATGAAAAACTGTTTTTT; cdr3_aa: CASSRTGRNNEKLFF
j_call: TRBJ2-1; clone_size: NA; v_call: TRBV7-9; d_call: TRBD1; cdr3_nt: TGTGCCAGCAGGTTGGGTGGACAGGGGGCGCACAATGAGCAGTTCTTC; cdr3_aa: CASRLGGQGAHNEQFF
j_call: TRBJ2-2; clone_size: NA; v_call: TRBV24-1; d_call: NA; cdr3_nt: TGTGCCACCAGTGATTACGGGGGAGGTAAAACCGGGGAGCTGTTTTTT; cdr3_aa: CATSDYGGGKTGELFF
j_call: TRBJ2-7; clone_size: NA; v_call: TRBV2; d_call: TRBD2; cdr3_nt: TGTGCCAGCAGCCGACTAGCGGGGACCTACGAGCAGTACTTC; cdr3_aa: CASSRLAGTYEQYF
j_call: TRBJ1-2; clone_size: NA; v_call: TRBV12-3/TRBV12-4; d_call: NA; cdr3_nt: TGTGCCAGCAGTACAGGGCGCGGCTATGGCTACACCTTC; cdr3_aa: CASSTGRGYGYTF
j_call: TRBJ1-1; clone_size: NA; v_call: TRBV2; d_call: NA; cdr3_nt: TGTGCCAGCAGTGGACAGGTGAACACTGAAGCTTTCTTT; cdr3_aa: CASSGQVNTEAFF
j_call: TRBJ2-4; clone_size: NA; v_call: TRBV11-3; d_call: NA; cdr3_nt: TGTGCCAGCACCCTTAACGGGACTCTTTTAAAAAACATTCAGTACTTC; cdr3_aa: CASTLNGTLLKNIQYF
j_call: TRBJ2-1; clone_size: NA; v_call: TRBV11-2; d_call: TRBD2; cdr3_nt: TGTGCCAGCAGACCACGGGTCGGGACTAGCGGGAAAAACAATGAGCAGTTCTTC; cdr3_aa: CASRPRVGTSGKNNEQFF
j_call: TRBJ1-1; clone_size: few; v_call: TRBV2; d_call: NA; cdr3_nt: TGTGCCAGCAGTACGGACAGGAACACTGAAGCTTTCTTT; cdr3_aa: CASSTDRNTEAFF
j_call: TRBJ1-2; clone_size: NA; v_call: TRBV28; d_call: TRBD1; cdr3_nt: TGTGCCAGCAGCCCGGGACAGAACTATGGCTACACCTTC; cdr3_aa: CASSPGQNYGYTF
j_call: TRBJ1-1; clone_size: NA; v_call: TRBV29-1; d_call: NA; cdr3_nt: TGCAGCGTTGACAGGGGTAGCACTGAAGCTTTCTTT; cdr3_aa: CSVDRGSTEAFF
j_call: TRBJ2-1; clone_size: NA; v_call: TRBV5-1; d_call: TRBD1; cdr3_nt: TGCGCCAGCAGCTCCGGGACAGGGGCGGGTGAGCAGTTCTTC; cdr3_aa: CASSSGTGAGEQFF
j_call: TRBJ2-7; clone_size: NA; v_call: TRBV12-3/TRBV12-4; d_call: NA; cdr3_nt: TGTGCCAGCAGTTTAGGGCTAGTCGAGCAGTACTTC; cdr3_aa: CASSLGLVEQYF
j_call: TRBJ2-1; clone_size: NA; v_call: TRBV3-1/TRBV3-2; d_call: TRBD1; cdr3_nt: TGTGCCAGCCTGGACAGGTCCGTGGCGAATGAGCAGTTCTTC; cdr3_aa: CASLDRSVANEQFF
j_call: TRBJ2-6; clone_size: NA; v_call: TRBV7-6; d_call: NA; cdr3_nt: TGTGCCAGCAGCTTAGGGCAGGGCTCTGGGGCCAACGTCCTGACTTTC; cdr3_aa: CASSLGQGSGANVLTF
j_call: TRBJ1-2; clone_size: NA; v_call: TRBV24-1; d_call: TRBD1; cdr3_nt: TGTGCCACCAGTGAAACGCCCCGGACAGGGTCCAACTATGGCTACACCTTC; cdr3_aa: CATSETPRTGSNYGYTF
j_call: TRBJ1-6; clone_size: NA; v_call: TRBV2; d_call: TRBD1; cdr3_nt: TGTGCCAGCAGTATTACAGGGGGGGCCTATTCACCCCTCCACTTT; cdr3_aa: CASSITGGAYSPLHF
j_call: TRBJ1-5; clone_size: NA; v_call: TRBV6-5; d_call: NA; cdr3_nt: TGTGCCACCAGCAGGGCCTCTGATAGCAATCAGCCCCAGCATTTT; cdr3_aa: CATSRASDSNQPQHF
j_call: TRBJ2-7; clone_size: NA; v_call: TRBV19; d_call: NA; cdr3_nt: TGTGCCAGTAGTATGGTGGGGGCGCCGGAGCAGTACTTC; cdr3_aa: CASSMVGAPEQYF
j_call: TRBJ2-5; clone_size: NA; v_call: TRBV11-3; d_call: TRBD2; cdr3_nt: TGTGCCAGCAGCCCGGGGGGGTCGCAAGAGACCCAGTACTTC; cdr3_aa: CASSPGGSQETQYF
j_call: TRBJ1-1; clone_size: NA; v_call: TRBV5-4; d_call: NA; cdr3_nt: TGTGCCAGCAGCTTGACAGGGAACACTGAAGCTTTCTTT; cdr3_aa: CASSLTGNTEAFF